This T cell receptor (beta chain) was recovered during a study of CD8 T cells in Susac syndrome. V gave up 2 bases and J gave up 8 bases, with 10 bases separating them. CDR3 size: 13 residues. In germline, CDR1 is LNHNV, CDR2 YYDKDF (reference sequence). Reverse transcription used about 0.5 to 1 ug RNA and random hexamers. TCRdb analysed the immunoSEQ multiplex PCR reads with MiXCR anew, one entry per CDR3 protein. Here the sample spans around 80,000 distinct CDR3 sequences, 96% being singletons. This TCR was recovered from a human donor with Susac syndrome. The V and J genes are TRBV15 and TRBJ2-1; D is perhaps TRBD1 (5 bases). The sequenced material came from CD8+ T cells from PBMCs. The CDR3 DNA reads TGTGCCACCAGCAGACAGGGAATCTATGAGCAGTTCTTC. The encoded protein is CATSRQGIYEQFF.